The T cell receptor beta chain described here comes from a study of cytomegalovirus exposure and HLA in healthy donors. Study-level background: Findings of an earlier analysis included roughly 110 million unique TCR beta sequences from some 180 million T cells. Study-wide findings and caveats: As was reported, the HLA-A and HLA-B alleles of most subjects were accurately predicted from TCR beta sequences. It was shown in a later analysis that HLA-associated TCR beta chains were more clonally expanded than other, equally common chains. A link between a missense DCLRE1C variant and TCR beta V- and J-gene trimming emerged from a later analysis.

Details on this clone: The antigen is undetermined.

PCR primers comprised 60 Vbeta and 13 Jbeta primers. Method: immunoSEQ multiplex PCR; TCRdb's copy keeps in-frame clones and lacks some. The sample yields 90,000 to 100,000 clones, 75% to 85% seen once. The J segment lost 0 bases and the V segment lost 3 bases, leaving 8 bases of the junction unmatched. CDR1 and CDR2 from the germline V gene are SGHKS and YYEKEE (reference sequence). The CDR3 is 17 residues long. This clonotype was obtained from a man between 18 and 29 years old in good health and CMV-seronegative. Source material: PBMCs. The chain joins TRBV5-5 to TRBJ2-4; 8 nucleotides line up with TRBD1. CDR3 sequence (DNA): TGTGCCAGCAGCTGGGACAGGTCCCTAATAGCCAAAAACATTCAGTACTTC. It specifies CASSWDRSLIAKNIQYF.